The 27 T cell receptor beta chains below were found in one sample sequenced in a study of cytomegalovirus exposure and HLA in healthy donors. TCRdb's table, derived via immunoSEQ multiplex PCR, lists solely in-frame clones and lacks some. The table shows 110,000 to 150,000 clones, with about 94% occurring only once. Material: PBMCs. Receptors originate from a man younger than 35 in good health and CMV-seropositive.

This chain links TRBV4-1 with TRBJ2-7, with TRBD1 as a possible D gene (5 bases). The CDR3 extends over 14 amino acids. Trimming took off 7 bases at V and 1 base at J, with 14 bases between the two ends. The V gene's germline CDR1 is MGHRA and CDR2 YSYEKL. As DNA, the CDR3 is TGCGCCAGCAAAAAGTCCGACAGTTCCTACGAGCAGTACTTC. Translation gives CASKKSDSSYEQYF.

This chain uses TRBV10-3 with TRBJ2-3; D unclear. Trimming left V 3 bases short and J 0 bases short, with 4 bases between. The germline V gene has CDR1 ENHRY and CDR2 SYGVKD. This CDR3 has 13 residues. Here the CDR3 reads CAISDRSTDTQYF. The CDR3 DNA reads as TGTGCCATCAGTGACAGAAGCACAGATACGCAGTATTTT.

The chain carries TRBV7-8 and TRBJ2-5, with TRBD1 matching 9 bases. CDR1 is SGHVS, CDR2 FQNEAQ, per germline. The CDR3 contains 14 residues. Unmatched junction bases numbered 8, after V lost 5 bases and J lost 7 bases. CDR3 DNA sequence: TGTGCCAGCAGCCCCGGGACAGGGAAGGGGACCCAGTACTTC. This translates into CASSPGTGKGTQYF. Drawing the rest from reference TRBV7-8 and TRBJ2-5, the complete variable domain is GAGVSQSPRYKVAKRGQDVALRCDPISGHVSLFWYQQALGQGPEFLTYFQNEAQLDKSGLPSDRFFAERPEGSVSTLKIQRTQQEDSAVYLCASSPGTGKGTQYFGPGTRLLVL.

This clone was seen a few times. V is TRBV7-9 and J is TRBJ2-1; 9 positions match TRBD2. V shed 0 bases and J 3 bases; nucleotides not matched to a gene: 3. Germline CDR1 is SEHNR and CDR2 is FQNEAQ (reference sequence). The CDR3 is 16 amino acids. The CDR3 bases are TGTGCCAGCAGCTTAGCGCTTAGCGGGAGCTACAATGAGCAGTTCTTC. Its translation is CASSLALSGSYNEQFF.

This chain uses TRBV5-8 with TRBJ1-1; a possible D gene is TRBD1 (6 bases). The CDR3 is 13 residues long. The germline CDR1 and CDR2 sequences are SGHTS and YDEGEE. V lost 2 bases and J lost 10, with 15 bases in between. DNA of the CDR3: TGTGCCAGCAGCTTACGAGGGGTCAGGGGAGCTTTCTTT. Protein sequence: CASSLRGVRGAFF.

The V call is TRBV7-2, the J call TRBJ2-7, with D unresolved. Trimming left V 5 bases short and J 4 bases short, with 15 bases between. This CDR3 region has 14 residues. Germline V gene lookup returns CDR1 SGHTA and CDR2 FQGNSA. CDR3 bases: TGTGCCAGCAGCCCCCCGAACATCAGGTACGAGCAGTACTTC. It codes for CASSPPNIRYEQYF.

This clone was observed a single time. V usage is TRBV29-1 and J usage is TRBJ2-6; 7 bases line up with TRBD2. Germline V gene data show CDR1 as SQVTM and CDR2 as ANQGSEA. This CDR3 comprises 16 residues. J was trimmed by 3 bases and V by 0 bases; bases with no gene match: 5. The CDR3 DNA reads TGCAGCGTTGAAGAGTTCGGGAGGAGTGGGGCCAACGTCCTGACTTTC. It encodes CSVEEFGRSGANVLTF.

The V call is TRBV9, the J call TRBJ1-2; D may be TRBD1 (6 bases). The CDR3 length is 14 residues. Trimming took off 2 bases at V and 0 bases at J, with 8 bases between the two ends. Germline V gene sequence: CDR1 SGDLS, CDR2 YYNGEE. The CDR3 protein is CASSVGQSNYGYTF. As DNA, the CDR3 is TGTGCCAGCAGCGTCGGACAGTCTAACTATGGCTACACCTTC.

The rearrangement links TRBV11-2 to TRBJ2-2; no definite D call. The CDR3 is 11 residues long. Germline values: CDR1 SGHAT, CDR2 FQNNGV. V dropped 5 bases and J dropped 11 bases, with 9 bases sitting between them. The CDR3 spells CASSPYQELFF. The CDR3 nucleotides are TGTGCCAGCAGCCCCTACCAAGAGCTGTTTTTT.

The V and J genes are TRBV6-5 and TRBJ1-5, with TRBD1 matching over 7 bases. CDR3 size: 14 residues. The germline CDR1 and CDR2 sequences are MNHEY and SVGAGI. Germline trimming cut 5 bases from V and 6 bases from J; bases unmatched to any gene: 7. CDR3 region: CASSTDRLGQPQHF. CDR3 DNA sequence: TGTGCCAGCAGTACGGACAGGTTGGGTCAGCCCCAGCATTTT.

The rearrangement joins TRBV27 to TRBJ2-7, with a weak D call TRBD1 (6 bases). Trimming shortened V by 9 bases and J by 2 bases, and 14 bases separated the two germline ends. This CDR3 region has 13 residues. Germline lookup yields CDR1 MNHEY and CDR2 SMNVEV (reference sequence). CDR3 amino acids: CASSPTGPYEQYF. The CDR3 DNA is TGTGCCAGTTCCCCGACAGGCCCCTACGAGCAGTACTTC.

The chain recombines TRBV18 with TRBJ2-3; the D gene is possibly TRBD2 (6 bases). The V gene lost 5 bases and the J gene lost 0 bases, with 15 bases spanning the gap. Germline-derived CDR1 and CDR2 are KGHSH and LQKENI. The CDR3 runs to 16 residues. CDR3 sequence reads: CASSTLAASSTDTQYF. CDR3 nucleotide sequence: TGTGCCAGCTCAACCTTAGCGGCCTCTAGCACAGATACGCAGTATTTT.

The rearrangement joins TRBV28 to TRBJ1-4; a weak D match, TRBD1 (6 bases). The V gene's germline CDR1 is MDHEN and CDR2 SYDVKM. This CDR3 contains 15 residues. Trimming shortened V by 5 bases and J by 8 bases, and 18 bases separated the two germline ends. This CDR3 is CASSQQGGNAEKLFF. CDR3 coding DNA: TGTGCCAGCAGTCAACAGGGTGGAAATGCGGAAAAACTGTTTTTT. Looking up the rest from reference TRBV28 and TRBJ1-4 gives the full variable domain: DVKVTQSSRYLVKRTGEKVFLECVQDMDHENMFWYRQDPGLGLRLIYFSYDVKMKEKGDIPEGYSVSREKKERFSLILESASTNQTSMYLCASSQQGGNAEKLFFGSGTQLSVL.

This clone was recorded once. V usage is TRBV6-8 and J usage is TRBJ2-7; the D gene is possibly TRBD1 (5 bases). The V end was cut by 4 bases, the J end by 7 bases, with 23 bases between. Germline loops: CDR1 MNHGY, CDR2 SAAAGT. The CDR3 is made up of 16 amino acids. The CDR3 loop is CASSSKNRQPASEQYF. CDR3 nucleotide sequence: TGTGCCAGCAGTTCCAAGAATCGACAGCCCGCCTCTGAGCAGTACTTC.

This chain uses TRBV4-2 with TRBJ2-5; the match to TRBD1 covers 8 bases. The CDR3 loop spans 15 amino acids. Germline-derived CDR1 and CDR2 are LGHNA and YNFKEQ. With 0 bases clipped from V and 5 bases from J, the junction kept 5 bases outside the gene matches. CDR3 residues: CASSQETGGLETQYF. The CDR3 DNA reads TGTGCCAGCAGCCAAGAAACAGGGGGATTGGAGACCCAGTACTTC.

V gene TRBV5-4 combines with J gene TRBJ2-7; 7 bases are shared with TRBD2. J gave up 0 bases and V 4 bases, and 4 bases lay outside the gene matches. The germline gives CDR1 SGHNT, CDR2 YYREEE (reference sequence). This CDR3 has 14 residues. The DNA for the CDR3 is TGTGCCAGCAGCCTCCGGGACTACTCCTACGAGCAGTACTTC. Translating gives CASSLRDYSYEQYF.

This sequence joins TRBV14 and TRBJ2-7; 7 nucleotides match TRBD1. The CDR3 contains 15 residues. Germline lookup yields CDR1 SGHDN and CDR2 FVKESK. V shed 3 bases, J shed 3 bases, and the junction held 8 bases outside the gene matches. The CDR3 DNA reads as TGTGCCAGCAGCCATTACAGGGGTGGCATCTACGAGCAGTACTTC. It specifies CASSHYRGGIYEQYF.

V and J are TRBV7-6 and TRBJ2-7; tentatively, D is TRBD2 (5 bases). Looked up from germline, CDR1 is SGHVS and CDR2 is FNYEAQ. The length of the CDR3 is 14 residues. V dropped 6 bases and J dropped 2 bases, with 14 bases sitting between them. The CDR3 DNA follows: TGTGCCAGCAGTGAGGGCAAGGCCCCCTACGAGCAGTACTTC. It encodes CASSEGKAPYEQYF.

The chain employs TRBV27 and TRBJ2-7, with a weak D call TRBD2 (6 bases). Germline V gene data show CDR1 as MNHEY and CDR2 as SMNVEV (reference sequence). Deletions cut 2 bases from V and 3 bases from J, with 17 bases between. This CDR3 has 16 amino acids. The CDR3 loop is CASSLDPSGEGYEQYF. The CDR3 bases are TGTGCCAGCAGTTTAGACCCTTCGGGAGAAGGCTACGAGCAGTACTTC.

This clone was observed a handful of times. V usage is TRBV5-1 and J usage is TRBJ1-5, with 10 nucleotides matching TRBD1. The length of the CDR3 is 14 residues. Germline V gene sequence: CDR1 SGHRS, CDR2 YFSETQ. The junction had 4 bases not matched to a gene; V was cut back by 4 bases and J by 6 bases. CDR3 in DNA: TGCGCCAGCAGCCCCGGGACAGGGGCTCAGCCCCAGCATTTT. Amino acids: CASSPGTGAQPQHF.

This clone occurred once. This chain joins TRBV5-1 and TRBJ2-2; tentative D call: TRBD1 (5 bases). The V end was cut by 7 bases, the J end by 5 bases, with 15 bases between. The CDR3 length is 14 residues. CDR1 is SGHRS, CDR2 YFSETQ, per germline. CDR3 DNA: TGCGCCAGCGAAAGGGGCCCCCCTACCGGGGAGCTGTTTTTT. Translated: CASERGPPTGELFF.

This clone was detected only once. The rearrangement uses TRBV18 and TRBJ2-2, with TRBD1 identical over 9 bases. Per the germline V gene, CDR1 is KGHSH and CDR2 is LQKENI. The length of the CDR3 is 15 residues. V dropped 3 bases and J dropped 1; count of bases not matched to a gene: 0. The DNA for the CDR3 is TGTGCCAGCTCACCGGGACAGGGGAACACCGGGGAGCTGTTTTTT. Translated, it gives CASSPGQGNTGELFF.

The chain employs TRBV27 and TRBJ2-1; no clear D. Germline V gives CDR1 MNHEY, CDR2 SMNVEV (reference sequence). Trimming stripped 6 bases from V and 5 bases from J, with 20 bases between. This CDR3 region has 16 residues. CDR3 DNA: TGTGCCAGCAGCTCTGATTTCGAGGCCGGAGACAATGAGCAGTTCTTC. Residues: CASSSDFEAGDNEQFF.

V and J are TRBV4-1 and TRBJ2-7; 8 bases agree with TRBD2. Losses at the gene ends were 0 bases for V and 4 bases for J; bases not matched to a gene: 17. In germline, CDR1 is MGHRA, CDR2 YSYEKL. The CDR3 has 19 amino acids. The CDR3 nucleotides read TGCGCCAGCAGCCAAGAAGGTGGGGCGGGAGCGGGAGTCTGGTACGAGCAGTACTTC. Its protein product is CASSQEGGAGAGVWYEQYF.

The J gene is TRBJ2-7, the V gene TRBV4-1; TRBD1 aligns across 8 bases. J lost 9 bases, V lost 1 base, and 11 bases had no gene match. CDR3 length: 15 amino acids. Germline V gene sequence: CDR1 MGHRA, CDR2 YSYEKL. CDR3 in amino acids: CASSQVQGAQGAQYF. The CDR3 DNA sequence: TGCGCCAGCAGCCAAGTCCAGGGGGCTCAGGGTGCGCAGTACTTC.

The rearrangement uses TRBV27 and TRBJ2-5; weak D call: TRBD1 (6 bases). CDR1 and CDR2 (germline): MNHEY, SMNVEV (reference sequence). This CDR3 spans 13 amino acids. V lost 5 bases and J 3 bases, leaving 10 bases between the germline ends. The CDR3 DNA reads TGTGCCAGCAGTCCTCAGGGGAAAGAGACCCAGTACTTC. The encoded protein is CASSPQGKETQYF.

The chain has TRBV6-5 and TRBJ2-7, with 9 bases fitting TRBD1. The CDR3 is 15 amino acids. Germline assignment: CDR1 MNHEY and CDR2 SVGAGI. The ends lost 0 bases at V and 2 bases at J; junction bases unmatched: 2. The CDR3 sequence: CASSYSGTGTYEQYF. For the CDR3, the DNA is TGTGCCAGCAGTTACTCCGGGACAGGGACCTACGAGCAGTACTTC.